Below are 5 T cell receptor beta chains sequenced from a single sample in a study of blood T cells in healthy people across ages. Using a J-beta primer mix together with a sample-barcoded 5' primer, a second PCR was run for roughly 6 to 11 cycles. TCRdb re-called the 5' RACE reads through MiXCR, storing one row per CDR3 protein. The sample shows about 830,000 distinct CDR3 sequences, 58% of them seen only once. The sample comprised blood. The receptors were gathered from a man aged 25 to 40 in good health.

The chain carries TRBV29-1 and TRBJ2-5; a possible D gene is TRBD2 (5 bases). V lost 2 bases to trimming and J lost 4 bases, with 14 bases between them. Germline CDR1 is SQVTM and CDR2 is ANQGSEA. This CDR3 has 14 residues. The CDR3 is CSVEPTHGVETQYF. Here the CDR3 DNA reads TGCAGCGTTGAACCAACTCACGGGGTAGAGACCCAGTACTTC.

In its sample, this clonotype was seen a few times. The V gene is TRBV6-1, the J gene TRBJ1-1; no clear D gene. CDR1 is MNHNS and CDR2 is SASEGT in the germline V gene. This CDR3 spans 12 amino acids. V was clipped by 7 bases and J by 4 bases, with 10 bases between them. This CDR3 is CASKWVGTEAFF. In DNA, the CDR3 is TGTGCCAGCAAATGGGTTGGCACTGAAGCTTTCTTT.

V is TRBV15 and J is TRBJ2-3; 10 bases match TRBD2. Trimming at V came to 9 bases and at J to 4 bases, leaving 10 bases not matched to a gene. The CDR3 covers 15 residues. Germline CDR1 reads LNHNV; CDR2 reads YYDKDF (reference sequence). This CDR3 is CATQLSGGAADTQYF. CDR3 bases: TGTGCCACTCAGCTGAGCGGGGGGGCCGCAGATACGCAGTATTTT.

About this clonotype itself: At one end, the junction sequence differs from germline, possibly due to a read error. The CDR3 DNA is TGTGCCACCTCACGAGGGTACACAGATGCGCAGTATTTT. Its protein product is CATSRGYTDAQYF. The chain uses TRBV7-2 and TRBJ2-3; a possible D gene is TRBD2 (5 bases). Germline lookup yields CDR1 SGHTA and CDR2 FQGNSA. This CDR3 contains 13 residues.

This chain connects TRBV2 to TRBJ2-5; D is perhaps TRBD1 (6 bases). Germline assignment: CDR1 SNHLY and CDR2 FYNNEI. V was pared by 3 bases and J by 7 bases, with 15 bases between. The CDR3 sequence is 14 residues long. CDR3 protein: CASSDGTPRGTQYF. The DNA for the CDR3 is TGTGCCAGCAGTGACGGGACACCCAGAGGGACCCAGTACTTC.